The rows below give T cell receptor beta chains drawn from one sample of a study of T cells in Graves' hyperthyroidism and ophthalmopathy. Via MiXCR, TCRdb re-called the multiplex PCR reads, giving one row per CDR3 protein. The table lists 560,000 or so distinct CDR3 sequences, 35% to 55% of them singletons. Source material: peripheral blood or thyroid tissue (not recorded which). Receptor source: a woman under 30 with Graves' hyperthyroidism. Both conserved end residues are part of each CDR3. D genes are given only for firm matches. The size field is filled for only some rows; it gives once, few, many or a size class.

D: TRBD1; V: TRBV7-9; size: many; J: TRBJ1-2; CDR3: CASSLGTGAGYTF; DNA: TGTGCCAGCAGCTTAGGTACAGGGGCCGGCTACACCTTC
D: NA; V: TRBV10-3; size: NA; J: TRBJ2-7; CDR3: CASRTTYEQYF; DNA: TGTGCCAGCAGAACTACCTACGAGCAGTACTTC
D: NA; V: TRBV7-9; size: few; J: TRBJ2-5; CDR3: CASRGPAGETQYF; DNA: TGTGCCAGCAGAGGCCCCGCCGGGGAGACCCAGTACTTC
D: TRBD1; V: TRBV19; size: few; J: TRBJ2-7; CDR3: CASSQGPAYEQYF; DNA: TGTGCCAGTTCACAGGGGCCCGCCTACGAGCAGTACTTC
D: NA; V: TRBV7-3; size: few; J: TRBJ1-1; CDR3: CASSTEHGPMNTEAFF; DNA: TGTGCCAGCAGCACAGAACACGGTCCCATGAACACTGAAGCTTTCTTT
D: TRBD1; V: TRBV7-2; size: NA; J: TRBJ1-1; CDR3: CASSFLTGVAFF; DNA: TGTGCCAGCAGCTTTCTTACAGGGGTGGCTTTCTTT
D: TRBD1; V: TRBV20-1; size: NA; J: TRBJ1-2; CDR3: CSAPTGATANYGYTF; DNA: TGCAGTGCCCCGACAGGGGCGACGGCTAACTATGGCTACACCTTC
D: NA; V: TRBV14; size: many; J: TRBJ1-2; CDR3: CASSRGQSGYTF; DNA: TGTGCCAGCAGCCGCGGACAGAGTGGCTACACCTTC
D: NA; V: TRBV2; size: NA; J: TRBJ2-5; CDR3: CASSFLSQETQYF; DNA: TGTGCCAGCAGTTTCCTTAGTCAAGAGACCCAGTACTTC
D: NA; V: TRBV7-2; size: once; J: TRBJ2-4; CDR3: CASSLEGGVFIQYF; DNA: TGTGCCAGCAGCTTAGAGGGGGGCGTTTTCATTCAGTACTTC
D: NA; V: TRBV7-2; size: few; J: TRBJ2-7; CDR3: CASSLERVTTFF; DNA: TGTGCCAGCAGCCTAGAGCGGGTCACAACCTTCTTC
D: NA; V: TRBV7-3; size: NA; J: TRBJ2-7; CDR3: CASSPGWGNTYEQYF; DNA: TGTGCCAGCAGCCCTGGCTGGGGGAACACCTACGAGCAGTACTTC
D: NA; V: TRBV6-6; size: many; J: TRBJ1-2; CDR3: CASSRDPLNYGYTF; DNA: TGTGCCAGCAGCAGGGACCCCCTTAACTATGGCTACACCTTC
D: TRBD1; V: TRBV11-3; size: NA; J: TRBJ1-1; CDR3: CASSFGQGAPNTEAFF; DNA: TGTGCCAGCAGCTTCGGACAGGGGGCACCTAACACTGAAGCTTTCTTT
D: TRBD1; V: TRBV7-2; size: NA; J: TRBJ1-4; CDR3: CASSLASGTGVEKLFF; DNA: TGTGCCAGCAGCTTAGCGTCAGGGACAGGGGTTGAAAAACTGTTTTTT
D: NA; V: TRBV19; size: NA; J: TRBJ1-1; CDR3: CASHKGLIFGEAFF; DNA: TGTGCCAGTCACAAAGGGCTAATTTTTGGTGAAGCTTTCTTT
D: TRBD1; V: TRBV29-1; size: once; J: TRBJ1-2; CDR3: CSVEGVAGQTYGYTF; DNA: TGCAGCGTTGAGGGGGTTGCGGGACAGACCTATGGCTACACCTTC
D: NA; V: TRBV19; size: few; J: TRBJ1-1; CDR3: CATSDSYTEAFF; DNA: TGTGCCACCTCCGACAGTTACACTGAAGCTTTCTTT
D: NA; V: TRBV14; size: NA; J: TRBJ1-6; CDR3: CASSQVGITPSPLHF; DNA: TGTGCCAGCAGCCAAGTGGGGATCACCCCTTCACCCCTCCACTTT
D: NA; V: TRBV5-1; size: NA; J: TRBJ1-1; CDR3: CASSLLGHSNTEAFF; DNA: TGCGCCAGCAGCTTGCTGGGACACTCGAACACTGAAGCTTTCTTT
D: TRBD1; V: TRBV9; size: NA; J: TRBJ1-1; CDR3: CASSVVDRGRVNTEAFF; DNA: TGTGCCAGCAGCGTTGTAGACAGGGGGCGTGTGAACACTGAAGCTTTCTTT
D: NA; V: TRBV25-1; size: large; J: TRBJ1-1; CDR3: CASSEVGEAFF; DNA: TGTGCCAGCAGTGAAGTGGGTGAAGCTTTCTTT
D: NA; V: TRBV7-9; size: NA; J: TRBJ2-6; CDR3: CASSPPLRTGSGANVLTF; DNA: TGCGCCAGCAGCCCACCCTTGAGGACGGGCTCTGGGGCCAACGTCCTGACTTTC
D: NA; V: TRBV20-1; size: NA; J: TRBJ2-7; CDR3: CSASRMDEQYF; DNA: TGCAGTGCCTCCCGTATGGACGAGCAGTACTTC
D: NA; V: TRBV7-9; size: NA; J: TRBJ2-2; CDR3: CASPTGALGGELFF; DNA: TGTGCCAGCCCCACGGGGGCGCTCGGCGGGGAGCTGTTTTTT
D: TRBD1; V: TRBV9; size: NA; J: TRBJ2-7; CDR3: CASSEQGAVKDEQYF; DNA: TGTGCCAGCAGCGAACAGGGGGCGGTCAAGGACGAGCAGTACTTC
D: NA; V: TRBV7-9; size: many; J: TRBJ1-6; CDR3: CASSVARNSPLHF; DNA: TGTGCCAGCAGTGTGGCGAGGAATTCACCCCTCCACTTT
D: NA; V: TRBV6-5; size: NA; J: TRBJ1-1; CDR3: CASSTPTATEAFF; DNA: TGTGCCAGCAGCACCCCCACTGCCACTGAAGCTTTCTTT
D: TRBD1; V: TRBV10-3; size: few; J: TRBJ1-2; CDR3: CAISDEDREWGSYTF; DNA: TGTGCCATCAGTGATGAGGACAGGGAATGGGGTAGCTACACCTTC